These 7 T cell receptor beta chains share one sample of origin, sequenced in a study of cytomegalovirus exposure and HLA in healthy donors. Vbeta (60) and Jbeta (13) primers were used in the PCR. The repertoire was sequenced with immunoSEQ multiplex PCR; TCRdb's copy has only in-frame clones and lacks some. The sample yields under 150,000 clones, approximately 75% seen once. The sequencing input was PBMCs. The receptors were sampled from a man aged 50 to 59 in good health and CMV-seropositive.

The chain joins TRBV5-1 to TRBJ1-2; D is uncertain. The CDR3 covers 15 residues. V was trimmed by 0 bases and J by 4 bases, leaving 13 bases between them. Germline CDR1 and CDR2: SGHRS and YFSETQ. CDR3 nucleotide sequence: TGCGCCAGCAGCTTGGAAGTGGGCACCTTCTATGGCTACACCTTC. Protein: CASSLEVGTFYGYTF. Using reference TRBV5-1 and TRBJ1-2 for the parts outside the CDR3, the full variable domain is KAGVTQTPRYLIKTRGQQVTLSCSPISGHRSVSWYQQTPGQGLQFLFEYFSETQRNKGNFPGRFSGRQFSNSRSEMNVSTLELGDSALYLCASSLEVGTFYGYTFGSGTRLTVV.

The CDR3 bases are TGTGCCAGCAGCTCGGGACAGACTCCTAACGAGCAGTACTTC. Residues: CASSSGQTPNEQYF. The genes are TRBV11-2 and TRBJ2-5; TRBD1 aligns across 7 bases. Matching the DNA end better, TRBJ2-7 makes the J call doubtful. The CDR3 contains 14 residues. Looked up from germline, CDR1 is SGHAT and CDR2 is FQNNGV.

The chain is built from TRBV6-5 and TRBJ2-2, with TRBD1 matching 7 bases. This CDR3 spans 13 amino acids. CDR1 is MNHEY and CDR2 is SVGAGI in the germline V gene. V lost 7 bases, J lost 7 bases, and 6 bases stayed unmatched. Written as DNA, the CDR3 is TGTGCCAGCACCCAGGGGGATGGCGGGGAGCTGTTTTTT. As protein: CASTQGDGGELFF.

J is TRBJ2-4 and V is TRBV5-6, with D possibly matching TRBD2 (6 bases). The CDR3 consists of 15 residues. Germline CDR1 SGHDT, CDR2 YYEEEE. V was trimmed by 3 bases and J by 0 bases, leaving 10 bases between them. The CDR3 DNA sequence: TGTGCCAGCAGCTCCCTGGGACTAGCCAAAAACATTCAGTACTTC. Translating it yields CASSSLGLAKNIQYF.

V gene TRBV15 combines with J gene TRBJ2-3, with D hard to call. V gave up 4 bases and J gave up 4 bases, with 9 bases separating them. CDR1 is LNHNV, CDR2 YYDKDF, per germline (reference sequence). This CDR3 comprises 13 residues. As DNA, the CDR3 is TGTGCCACCAGCAAGCTCAATGCAGATACGCAGTATTTT. Translation: CATSKLNADTQYF.

The CDR3: CASSRTQRWYEQYF. DNA of the CDR3: TGTGCCAGCAGCCGGACTCAGAGGTGGTACGAGCAGTACTTC. The chain is built from TRBV7-2 and TRBJ2-7, with D perhaps matching TRBD2 (5 bases). Trimming left V 5 bases short and J 4 bases short, with 15 bases between. The CDR3 contains 14 residues. The germline CDR1 and CDR2 sequences are SGHTA and FQGNSA. The full variable domain, completed using reference TRBV7-2 and TRBJ2-7, is GAGVSQSPSNKVTEKGKDVELRCDPISGHTALYWYRQSLGQGLEFLIYFQGNSAPDKSGLPSDRFSAERTGGSVSTLTIQRTQQEDSAVYLCASSRTQRWYEQYFGPGTRLTVT.

The chain carries TRBV25-1 and TRBJ2-2, with TRBD1 matching 7 bases. This CDR3 has 15 amino acids. CDR1 and CDR2 (germline): MGHDK, SYGVNS. Trimming removed 3 bases from V and 7 bases from J; junction bases left unmatched: 8. In nucleotides, the CDR3 is TGTGCCAGCAGTGATCTTGACAGGGTCGTCGGGGAGCTGTTTTTT. Amino acids: CASSDLDRVVGELFF.